This entry concerns a single T cell receptor beta chain. What it recognizes is unknown. These data come from a study of CD8+CD57+ T cells in acquired aplastic anemia. Study-wide background: Sorted CD4+ and CD8+ cells gave an average of 3.2 ug of DNA. Points from the study as a whole: CD8+ Simpson's diversity in patients was not significantly different from that in controls. It was found that nearly 30 CD8+ CDR3 sequences were shared between patients and controls.

The germline gives CDR1 SGHTA, CDR2 FQGNSA. V lost 5 bases and J lost 6; bases outside the gene matches: 6. The CDR3 totals 15 residues. Those patients picked for sequencing had displayed CD8+CD57+ cell expansion on flow cytometry. The cohort consisted entirely of patients having severe acquired aplastic anemia. Genomic DNA templated the TCR beta VDJ and CDR3 profiling. In TCRdb, the reads were re-called with MiXCR into one record per CDR3 protein. This sample has 150,000 to 170,000 distinct CDR3 sequences, with about 54% found just once. The receptor's source is a human donor with aplastic anemia. The chain carries TRBV7-2 and TRBJ1-6; 8 nucleotides line up with TRBD1. The sample was sorted CD4+, CD8+, or CD8+CD57+ T cells (not recorded which) from PBMCs. For the CDR3, the DNA is TGTGCCAGCAGCCCTACAGGGGGAGCTAATTCACCCCTCCACTTT. Amino acid sequence: CASSPTGGANSPLHF.